This T cell receptor (beta chain) came from a study of blood T cell repertoires in COVID-19. About the study: Donors in the United States, Italy and Spain gave samples during acute or convalescent COVID-19. PBMCs, B-cell-depleted T cells, or T cells were the source of the cDNA or gDNA that made up the material.

Original methodology: Estimated nucleated cell counts came from reference gene primer amplification. Data came from immunoSEQ multiplex PCR; TCRdb stores just in-frame clones and leaves some out. That table supplies the V and J calls and clone size; D and trimming were determined from the DNA. The table records approximately 76,000 clones, roughly nine tenths of them present only once. Sequences were obtained from peripheral blood. The receptor was isolated from a man at least 80 years old in a cohort sampled during active COVID-19.

For the CDR3, the DNA is TGTGCCAGCAGCTTCGGACTAGCGGAGTACAATGAGCAGTTCTTC. This codes for CASSFGLAEYNEQFF. The chain joins TRBV11-3 to TRBJ2-1; 10 bases fit TRBD2. This CDR3 has 15 residues. V shed 3 bases, J shed 4 bases, and the junction held 3 bases outside the gene matches. Germline V gives CDR1 SGHNT, CDR2 YENEEA.